There are a few counts of the clone carrying this T cell receptor (beta chain). The sample belongs to a study of T-cell reconstitution after alpha-beta-depleted transplantation in children. CDR3 length: 16 residues. CDR1 and CDR2 (germline): KGHSH, LQKENI. V lost 1 base and J 2 bases, leaving 11 bases between the germline ends. Unique molecular identifiers were incorporated when the TCRbeta library was constructed. TCRdb re-called the PCR reads through MiXCR, storing one row per CDR3 protein. The sample yields 500,000 to 650,000 distinct CDR3 sequences, approximately 10% seen once. The clonotype comes from a female patient between 2 and 15 years old who had a stem cell transplant for aplastic anemia, so the T cells may come from the graft donor. The chain uses TRBV18 and TRBJ2-2; D unclear. Sequencing was performed on PBMCs, mostly from graft donor cells, taken 180 days after TCRalphabeta/CD19-depleted stem cell transplant. The CDR3 reads CASSPLRTSNTGELFF. In DNA, the CDR3 is TGTGCCAGCTCACCACTCAGGACGAGTAACACCGGGGAGCTGTTTTTT.